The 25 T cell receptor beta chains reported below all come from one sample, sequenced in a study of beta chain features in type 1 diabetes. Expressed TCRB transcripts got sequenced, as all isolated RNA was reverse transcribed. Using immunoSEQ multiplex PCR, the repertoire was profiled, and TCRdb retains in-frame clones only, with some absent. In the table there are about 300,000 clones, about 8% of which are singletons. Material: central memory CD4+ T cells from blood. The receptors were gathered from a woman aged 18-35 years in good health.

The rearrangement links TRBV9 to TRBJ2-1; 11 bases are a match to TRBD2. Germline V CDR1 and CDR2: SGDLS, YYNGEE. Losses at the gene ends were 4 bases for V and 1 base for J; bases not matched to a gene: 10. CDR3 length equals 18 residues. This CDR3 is CASSPAGLAGGSYNEQFF. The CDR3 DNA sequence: TGTGCCAGCAGCCCCGCCGGGCTAGCGGGAGGTTCCTACAATGAGCAGTTCTTC.

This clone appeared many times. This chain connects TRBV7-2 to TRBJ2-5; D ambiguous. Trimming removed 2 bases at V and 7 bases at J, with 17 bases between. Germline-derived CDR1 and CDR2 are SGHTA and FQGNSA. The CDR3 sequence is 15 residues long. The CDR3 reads CASSLKADTLGTQYF. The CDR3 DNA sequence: TGTGCCAGCAGCTTAAAGGCAGACACCTTGGGGACCCAGTACTTC.

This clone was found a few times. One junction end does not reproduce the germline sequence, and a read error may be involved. The CDR3 loop reads CASSLVTRNTEAFF. In DNA form, the CDR3 reads TGTGCCAGCAGTTTGGTGACACGCAACACTGAAGCTTTCTTT. This chain joins TRBV5-6 and TRBJ1-1, with D hard to call. This CDR3 spans 14 amino acids. Per the germline V gene, CDR1 is SGHDT and CDR2 is YYEEEE.

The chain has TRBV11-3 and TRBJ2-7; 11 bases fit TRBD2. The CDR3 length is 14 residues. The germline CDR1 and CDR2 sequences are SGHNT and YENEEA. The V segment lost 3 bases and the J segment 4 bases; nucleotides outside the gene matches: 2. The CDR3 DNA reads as TGTGCCAGCAGCTTTGGACTAGCGGGTTACGAGCAGTACTTC. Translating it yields CASSFGLAGYEQYF.

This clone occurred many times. The CDR3 bases are TGTGCCAGCAGCTCCGGGACGGATGGCTACACCTTC. This encodes CASSSGTDGYTF. This chain connects TRBV7-9 to TRBJ1-2, with D possibly being TRBD1 (5 bases). The germline V gene encodes CDR1 SEHNR and CDR2 FQNEAQ (reference sequence). Trimming removed 4 bases from V and 6 bases from J, with 9 bases in between. The CDR3 extends over 12 amino acids.

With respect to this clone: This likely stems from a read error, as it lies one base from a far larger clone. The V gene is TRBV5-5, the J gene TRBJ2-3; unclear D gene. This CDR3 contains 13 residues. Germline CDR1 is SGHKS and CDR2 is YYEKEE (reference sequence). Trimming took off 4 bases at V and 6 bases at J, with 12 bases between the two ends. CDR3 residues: CASSQDPEDTQYF. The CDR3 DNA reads TGTGCCAGCAGCCAAGATCCGGAGGATACGCAGTATTTT.

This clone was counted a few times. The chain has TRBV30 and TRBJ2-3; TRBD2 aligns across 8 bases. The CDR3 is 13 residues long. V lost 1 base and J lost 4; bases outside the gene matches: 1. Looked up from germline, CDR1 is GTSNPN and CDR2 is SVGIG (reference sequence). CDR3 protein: CAWSGGGPDTQYF. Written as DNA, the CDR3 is TGTGCCTGGAGTGGCGGGGGGCCAGATACGCAGTATTTT.

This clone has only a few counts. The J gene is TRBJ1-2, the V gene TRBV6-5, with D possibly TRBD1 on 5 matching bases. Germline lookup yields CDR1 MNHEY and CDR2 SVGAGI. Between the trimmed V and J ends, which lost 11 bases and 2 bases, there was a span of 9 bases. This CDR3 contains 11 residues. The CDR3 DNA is TGTGCCGTCGGGGGGAACTATGGCTACACCTTC. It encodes CAVGGNYGYTF.

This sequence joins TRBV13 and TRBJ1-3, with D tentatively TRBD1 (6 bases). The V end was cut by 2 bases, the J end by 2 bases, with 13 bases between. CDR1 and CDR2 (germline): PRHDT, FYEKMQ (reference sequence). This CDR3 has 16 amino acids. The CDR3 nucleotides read TGTGCCAGCAGCTTATTTCGGGGGGCTGCTGGAAACACCATATATTTT. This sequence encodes CASSLFRGAAGNTIYF.

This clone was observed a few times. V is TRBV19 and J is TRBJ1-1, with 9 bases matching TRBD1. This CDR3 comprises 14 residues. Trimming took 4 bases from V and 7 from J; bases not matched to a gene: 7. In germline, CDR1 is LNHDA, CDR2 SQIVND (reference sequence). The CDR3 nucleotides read TGTGCCAGTAGTAAACGGACAGGGGACGATGAAGCTTTCTTT. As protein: CASSKRTGDDEAFF.

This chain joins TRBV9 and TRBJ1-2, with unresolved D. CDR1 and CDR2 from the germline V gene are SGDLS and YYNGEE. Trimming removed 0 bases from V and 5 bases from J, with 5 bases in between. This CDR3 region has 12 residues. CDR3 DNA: TGTGCCAGCAGCGTAGGGGTATATGGCTACACCTTC. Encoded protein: CASSVGVYGYTF.

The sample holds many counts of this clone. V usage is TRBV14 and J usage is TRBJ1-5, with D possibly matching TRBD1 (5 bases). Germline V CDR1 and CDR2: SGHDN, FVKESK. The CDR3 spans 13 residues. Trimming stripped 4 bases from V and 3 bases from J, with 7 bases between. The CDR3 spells CASSLGVNQPQHF. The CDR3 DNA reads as TGTGCCAGCAGCCTAGGGGTCAATCAGCCCCAGCATTTT.

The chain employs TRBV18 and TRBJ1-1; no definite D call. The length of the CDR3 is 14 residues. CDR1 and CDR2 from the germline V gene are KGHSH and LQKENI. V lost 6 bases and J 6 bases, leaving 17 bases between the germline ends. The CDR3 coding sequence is TGTGCCAGCTCCTCCATCTTTAGGGCCCCTGAAGCTTTCTTT. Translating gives CASSSIFRAPEAFF.

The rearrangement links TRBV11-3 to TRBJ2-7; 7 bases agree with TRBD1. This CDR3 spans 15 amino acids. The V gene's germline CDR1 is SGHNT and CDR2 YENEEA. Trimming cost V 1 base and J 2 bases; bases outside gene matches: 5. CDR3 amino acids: CASSLGPTGPYEQYF. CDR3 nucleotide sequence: TGTGCCAGCAGCTTAGGTCCGACAGGGCCCTACGAGCAGTACTTC.

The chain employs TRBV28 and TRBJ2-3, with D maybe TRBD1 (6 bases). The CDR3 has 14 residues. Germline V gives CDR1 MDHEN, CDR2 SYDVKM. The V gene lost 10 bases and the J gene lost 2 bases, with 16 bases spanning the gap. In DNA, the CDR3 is TGTGCCACCGAACCGGGACATCCCACAGATACGCAGTATTTT. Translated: CATEPGHPTDTQYF.

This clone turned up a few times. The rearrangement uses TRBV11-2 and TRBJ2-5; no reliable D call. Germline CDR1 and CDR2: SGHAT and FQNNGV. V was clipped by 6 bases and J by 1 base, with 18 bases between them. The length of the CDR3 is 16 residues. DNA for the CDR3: TGTGCCAGCAGTTCTACTCTCGGACGCGGCCAAGAGACCCAGTACTTC. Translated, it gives CASSSTLGRGQETQYF.

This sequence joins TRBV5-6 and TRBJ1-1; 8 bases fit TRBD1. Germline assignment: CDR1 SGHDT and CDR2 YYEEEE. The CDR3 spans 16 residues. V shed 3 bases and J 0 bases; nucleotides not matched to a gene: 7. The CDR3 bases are TGTGCCAGCAGCTCAGGACAGGGCCAACTGAACACTGAAGCTTTCTTT. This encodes CASSSGQGQLNTEAFF. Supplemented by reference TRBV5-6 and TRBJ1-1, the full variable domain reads DAGVTQSPTHLIKTRGQQVTLRCSPKSGHDTVSWYQQALGQGPQFIFQYYEEEERQRGNFPDRFSGHQFPNYSSELNVNALLLGDSALYLCASSSGQGQLNTEAFFGQGTRLTVV.

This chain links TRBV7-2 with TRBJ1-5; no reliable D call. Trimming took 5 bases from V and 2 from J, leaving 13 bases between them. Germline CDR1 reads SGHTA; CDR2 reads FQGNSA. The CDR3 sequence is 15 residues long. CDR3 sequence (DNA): TGTGCCAGCAGCCACGGAGGTACTGGCAATCAGCCCCAGCATTTT. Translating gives CASSHGGTGNQPQHF.

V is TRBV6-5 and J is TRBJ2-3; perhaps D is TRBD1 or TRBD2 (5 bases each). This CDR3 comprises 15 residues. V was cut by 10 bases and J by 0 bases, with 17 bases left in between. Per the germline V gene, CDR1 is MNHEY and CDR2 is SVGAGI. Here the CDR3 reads CAISRDGSSTDTQYF. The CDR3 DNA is TGTGCCATTTCCCGGGACGGCTCTAGCACAGATACGCAGTATTTT.

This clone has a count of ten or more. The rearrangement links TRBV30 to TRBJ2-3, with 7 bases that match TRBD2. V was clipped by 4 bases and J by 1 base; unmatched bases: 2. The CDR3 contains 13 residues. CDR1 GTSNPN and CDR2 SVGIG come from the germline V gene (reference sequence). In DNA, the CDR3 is TGTGCCTGGAAGGCGGGGGGCACAGATACGCAGTATTTT. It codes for CAWKAGGTDTQYF. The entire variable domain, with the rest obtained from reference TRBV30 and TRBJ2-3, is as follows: SQTIHQWPATLVQPVGSPLSLECTVEGTSNPNLYWYRQAAGRGLQLLFYSVGIGQISSEVPQNLSASRPQDRQFILSSKKLLLSDSGFYLCAWKAGGTDTQYFGPGTRLTVL.

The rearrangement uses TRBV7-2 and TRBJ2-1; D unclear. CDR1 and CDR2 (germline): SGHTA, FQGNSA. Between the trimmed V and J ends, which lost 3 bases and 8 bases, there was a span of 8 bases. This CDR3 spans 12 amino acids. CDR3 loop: CASSFLFHEQFF. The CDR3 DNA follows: TGTGCCAGCAGCTTTCTGTTCCATGAGCAGTTCTTC.

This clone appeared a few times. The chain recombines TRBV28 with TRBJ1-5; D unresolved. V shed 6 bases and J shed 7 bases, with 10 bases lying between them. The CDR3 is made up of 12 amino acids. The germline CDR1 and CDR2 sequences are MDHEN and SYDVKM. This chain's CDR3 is CASRIQEQPQHF. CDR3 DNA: TGTGCCAGCAGAATCCAGGAGCAGCCCCAGCATTTT.

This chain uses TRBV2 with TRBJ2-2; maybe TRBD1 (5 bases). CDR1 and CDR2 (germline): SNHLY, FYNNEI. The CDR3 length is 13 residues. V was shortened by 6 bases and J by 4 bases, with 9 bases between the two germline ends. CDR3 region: CASSREITGELFF. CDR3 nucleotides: TGTGCCAGCAGCAGGGAAATCACCGGGGAGCTGTTTTTT. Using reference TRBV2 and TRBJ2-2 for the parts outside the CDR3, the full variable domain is EPEVTQTPSHQVTQMGQEVILRCVPISNHLYFYWYRQILGQKVEFLVSFYNNEISEKSEIFDDQFSVERPDGSNFTLKIRSTKLEDSAMYFCASSREITGELFFGEGSRLTVL.

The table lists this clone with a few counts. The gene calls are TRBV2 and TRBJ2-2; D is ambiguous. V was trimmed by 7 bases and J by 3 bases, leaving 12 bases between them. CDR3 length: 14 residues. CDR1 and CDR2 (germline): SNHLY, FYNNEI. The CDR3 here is CASNGRTDTGELFF. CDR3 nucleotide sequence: TGTGCCAGCAACGGCAGGACGGACACCGGGGAGCTGTTTTTT.

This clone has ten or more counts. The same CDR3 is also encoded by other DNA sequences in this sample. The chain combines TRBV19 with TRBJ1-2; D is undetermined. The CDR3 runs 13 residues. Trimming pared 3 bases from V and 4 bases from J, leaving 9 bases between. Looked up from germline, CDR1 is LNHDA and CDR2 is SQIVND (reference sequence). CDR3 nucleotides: TGTGCCAGTAGTATGAGGCAGGTCTATGGCTACACCTTC. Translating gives CASSMRQVYGYTF.